The 15 T cell receptor beta chains below come from one sample, sequenced in a study of blood T cell repertoires in COVID-19. Repertoires were generated with immunoSEQ multiplex PCR, while TCRdb's copy carries only in-frame clones and drops some. The sample shows about 170,000 clones, about 83% of them seen only once. Sample: peripheral blood. The source of these receptors is a man in his fifties or sixties with acute or convalescent COVID-19.

V and J are TRBV5-1 and TRBJ2-7, with 7 bases fitting TRBD1. The CDR3 extends over 14 amino acids. J was trimmed by 4 bases and V by 3 bases; bases with no gene match: 7. Germline values: CDR1 SGHRS, CDR2 YFSETQ. The CDR3 region has the DNA TGCGCCAGCAGCTATAGGACAGGTCAGTACGAGCAGTACTTC. Protein product: CASSYRTGQYEQYF.

This clone appeared a few times. The CDR3 sequence: CASSPTGLPYEQYF. The CDR3 DNA sequence: TGTGCCAGCAGCCCTACAGGGCTTCCCTACGAGCAGTACTTC. The rearrangement uses TRBV9 and TRBJ2-7, with a possible D match to TRBD1 (6 bases). CDR3 length equals 14 residues. Trimming pared 4 bases from V and 2 bases from J, leaving 13 bases between. The germline gives CDR1 SGDLS, CDR2 YYNGEE.

J is TRBJ2-1 and V is TRBV30; no firm D call. CDR3 length: 14 residues. Looked up from germline, CDR1 is GTSNPN and CDR2 is SVGIG (reference sequence). V lost 2 bases and J 5 bases, leaving 13 bases between the germline ends. CDR3 residues: CAWSNANAHNEQFF. Here the CDR3 DNA reads TGTGCCTGGAGTAATGCGAATGCTCACAATGAGCAGTTCTTC.

The chain recombines TRBV2 with TRBJ1-2, with 7 bases that match TRBD1. This CDR3 has 13 residues. V was pared by 7 bases and J by 3 bases, with 5 bases of the junction left unmatched. Germline V gene data show CDR1 as SNHLY and CDR2 as FYNNEI. The CDR3 DNA follows: TGTGCCAGCAAAGGGGGCGCCGACTATGGCTACACCTTC. Residues: CASKGGADYGYTF. The whole variable domain, filled in from reference TRBV2 and TRBJ1-2, reads EPEVTQTPSHQVTQMGQEVILRCVPISNHLYFYWYRQILGQKVEFLVSFYNNEISEKSEIFDDQFSVERPDGSNFTLKIRSTKLEDSAMYFCASKGGADYGYTFGSGTRLTVV.

This clone was observed a single time. The chain employs TRBV19 and TRBJ2-3; 12 bases are shared with TRBD2. The J segment lost 2 bases and the V segment lost 2 bases, leaving 2 bases of the junction unmatched. This CDR3 has 16 amino acids. CDR1 LNHDA and CDR2 SQIVND come from the germline V gene (reference sequence). In nucleotides, the CDR3 is TGTGCCAGTAGTATATCTAGCGGGGGGGTCACAGATACGCAGTATTTT. The encoded protein is CASSISSGGVTDTQYF.

This clone was seen just once. CDR3 sequence (DNA): TGTGCCAGCAGTCTACAGGCACGCACTGAAGCTTTCTTT. Its translation: CASSLQARTEAFF. The chain has TRBV6-2 or TRBV6-3 and TRBJ1-1; D might be TRBD1 (5 bases). The CDR3 spans 13 residues. With 5 bases removed from V and 4 bases from J, the gap between germline ends came to 11 bases. The germline V gene has CDR1 MNHEY and CDR2 SVGEGT.

J is TRBJ2-6 and V is TRBV5-6, with TRBD1 matching 8 bases. CDR3 size: 19 residues. The J segment lost 0 bases and the V segment lost 0 bases, leaving 8 bases of the junction unmatched. CDR1 is SGHDT and CDR2 is YYEEEE in the germline V gene. In DNA form, the CDR3 reads TGTGCCAGCAGCTTGGTAATTGGGACAGGTGTCTCTGGGGCCAACGTCCTGACTTTC. Translated, it gives CASSLVIGTGVSGANVLTF.

V usage is TRBV2 and J usage is TRBJ2-7; TRBD1 matches 7 bases. CDR3 length: 11 amino acids. Trimming removed 10 bases from V and 2 bases from J; junction bases left unmatched: 2. CDR1 SNHLY and CDR2 FYNNEI come from the germline V gene. In DNA, the CDR3 is TGTGCCATTGGACAGGCCTACGAGCAGTACTTC. It codes for CAIGQAYEQYF.

DNA of the CDR3: TGTGCCAGCAAGGGAGGGACGAACACCGGGGAGCTGTTTTTT. Translating gives CASKGGTNTGELFF. The rearrangement joins TRBV6-5 to TRBJ2-2; 7 bases are shared with TRBD2. CDR3 length: 14 residues. Per germline, CDR1 MNHEY and CDR2 SVGAGI. J was trimmed by 0 bases and V by 7 bases; bases with no gene match: 2.

V gene TRBV7-2 combines with J gene TRBJ1-2; D gene unclear. This CDR3 region has 14 residues. From germline, CDR1 is SGHTA and CDR2 FQGNSA. V dropped 4 bases and J dropped 2 bases, with 11 bases sitting between them. CDR3 sequence (DNA): TGTGCCAGCAGCTCCCGGACGGGAAACTATGGCTACACCTTC. Translation: CASSSRTGNYGYTF. The complete variable domain, with remaining parts taken from reference TRBV7-2 and TRBJ1-2, reads GAGVSQSPSNKVTEKGKDVELRCDPISGHTALYWYRQSLGQGLEFLIYFQGNSAPDKSGLPSDRFSAERTGGSVSTLTIQRTQQEDSAVYLCASSSRTGNYGYTFGSGTRLTVV.

The chain has TRBV5-4 and TRBJ2-6, with D perhaps matching TRBD1 (6 bases). The CDR3 totals 17 residues. Looked up from germline, CDR1 is SGHNT and CDR2 is YYREEE (reference sequence). Between the trimmed V and J ends, which lost 5 bases and 0 bases, there was a span of 15 bases. CDR3: CASSSPTGSSGANVLTF. CDR3 nucleotides: TGTGCCAGCAGTTCTCCGACAGGAAGCTCTGGGGCCAACGTCCTGACTTTC.

This chain joins TRBV6-5 and TRBJ1-1; D perhaps matches TRBD1 (6 bases). Trimming took off 6 bases at V and 5 bases at J, with 7 bases between the two ends. This CDR3 has 11 amino acids. Germline lookup yields CDR1 MNHEY and CDR2 SVGAGI. For the CDR3, the DNA is TGTGCCAGCAGGGACAGAACTGAAGCTTTCTTT. Translating gives CASRDRTEAFF.

The V call is TRBV6-5, the J call TRBJ1-5; TRBD1 matches at 9 bases. This CDR3 comprises 15 residues. V was clipped by 3 bases and J by 6 bases; unmatched bases: 6. CDR1 is MNHEY, CDR2 SVGAGI, per germline. CDR3 nucleotide sequence: TGTGCCAGCAGTTATAGACAGGGGGGAGGTCAGCCCCAGCATTTT. It is translated as CASSYRQGGGQPQHF.

The CDR3 loop reads CASRTTGKPRSGYTF. The CDR3, as DNA: TGTGCCAGCAGAACTACCGGGAAACCGAGGAGTGGCTACACCTTC. The rearrangement links TRBV6-5 to TRBJ1-2, with D hard to call. Per germline, CDR1 MNHEY and CDR2 SVGAGI. V was cut by 6 bases and J by 7 bases, with 21 bases left in between. The CDR3 loop spans 15 amino acids.

J is TRBJ1-3 and V is TRBV7-9; TRBD1 might be the D (5 bases). The CDR3 is made up of 13 amino acids. V lost 5 bases, J lost 9 bases, and 14 bases lay in between. CDR1 and CDR2 from the germline V gene are SEHNR and FQNEAQ (reference sequence). The CDR3 nucleotides read TGTGCCAGCAGCGGGACTGTTGGTAGCACCATATATTTT. Translating gives CASSGTVGSTIYF.